The 15 T cell receptor beta chains presented below share a single source sample, sequenced in a study of OX40 agonist ivuxolimab in advanced cancers. Method: immunoSEQ multiplex PCR; TCRdb's copy keeps in-frame clones and lacks some. The sample includes tens of thousands of clones, approximately 86% of them seen just once. The sample consisted of CD4+ or CD8+ T cells sorted from blood, taken in a trial of the OX40 agonist ivuxolimab. These receptors were taken from an adult with an advanced solid tumor such as melanoma, head and neck, liver or kidney cancer.

V gene TRBV5-5 combines with J gene TRBJ2-5; the D gene is possibly TRBD2 (6 bases). The V end lost 0 bases, the J end lost 1 base, and 7 bases lay between the germline ends. The CDR3 runs 14 residues. The germline CDR1 and CDR2 sequences are SGHKS and YYEKEE (reference sequence). CDR3: CASSLGRAQETQYF. In DNA form, the CDR3 reads TGTGCCAGCAGCTTGGGGAGGGCCCAAGAGACCCAGTACTTC.

This clone was recorded a few times. The chain combines TRBV28 with TRBJ1-2; D gene uncertain. Germline V gives CDR1 MDHEN, CDR2 SYDVKM. Between the trimmed V and J ends, which lost 7 bases and 5 bases, there was a span of 11 bases. The CDR3 consists of 12 residues. CDR3 DNA: TGTGCCAGCACCTCGCCGGGTTATGGCTACACCTTC. Translating it yields CASTSPGYGYTF.

The V gene is TRBV2, the J gene TRBJ1-3, with 7 bases matching TRBD1. Trimming cost V 1 base and J 2 bases; bases outside gene matches: 2. The CDR3 length is 15 residues. The germline V gene has CDR1 SNHLY and CDR2 FYNNEI. Here the CDR3 reads CASSEVGGPGNTIYF. As DNA, the CDR3 is TGTGCCAGCAGTGAAGTAGGGGGCCCTGGAAACACCATATATTTT.

The V and J genes are TRBV10-1 and TRBJ1-2, with TRBD1 as a possible D gene (6 bases). Trimming left V 3 bases short and J 7 bases short, with 12 bases between. Germline CDR1 reads WNHNN; CDR2 reads SYGVQD (reference sequence). CDR3 length equals 13 residues. The CDR3 DNA is TGCGCCAGCAGTGACACAGGGAGTTTTGGCTACACCTTC. Its protein product is CASSDTGSFGYTF.

The rearrangement links TRBV5-4 to TRBJ2-3; 10 nucleotides match TRBD1. Germline lookup yields CDR1 SGHNT and CDR2 YYREEE (reference sequence). This CDR3 is 16 amino acids long. The ends lost 5 bases at V and 7 bases at J; junction bases unmatched: 13. The CDR3, as DNA: TGTGCCAGCAGGCCCCGGGGGGGACAGGGGACACATACGCAGTATTTT. Its protein is CASRPRGGQGTHTQYF. The variable domain in full, with the rest retrieved from reference TRBV5-4 and TRBJ2-3, is ETGVTQSPTHLIKTRGQQVTLRCSSQSGHNTVSWYQQALGQGPQFIFQYYREEENGRGNFPPRFSGLQFPNYSSELNVNALELDDSALYLCASRPRGGQGTHTQYFGPGTRLTVL.

The chain uses TRBV25-1 and TRBJ1-6, with a possible D match to TRBD1 (5 bases). The CDR3 runs 15 residues. V was cut by 6 bases and J by 10 bases, with 19 bases left in between. CDR1 is MGHDK and CDR2 is SYGVNS in the germline V gene. The CDR3 is CASRGNWGPGSPLHF. The CDR3 nucleotides are TGTGCCAGCAGGGGTAATTGGGGACCCGGGTCACCCCTCCACTTT.

V usage is TRBV4-3 and J usage is TRBJ2-3; maybe TRBD1 (6 bases). The length of the CDR3 is 13 residues. Germline V gene lookup returns CDR1 LGHNA and CDR2 YSLEER. V was trimmed by 3 bases and J by 6 bases, leaving 10 bases between them. The CDR3 sequence: CASSQGQGDTQYF. In DNA, the CDR3 is TGCGCCAGCAGCCAGGGGCAGGGGGATACGCAGTATTTT.

The chain recombines TRBV6-5 with TRBJ1-1; 8 nucleotides line up with TRBD1. V dropped 5 bases and J dropped 5; count of bases not matched to a gene: 10. This CDR3 spans 15 amino acids. The V gene's germline CDR1 is MNHEY and CDR2 SVGAGI. CDR3 nucleotide sequence: TGTGCCAGCAGTCCACAGGGGGGCAAGGGAACTGAAGCTTTCTTT. It encodes CASSPQGGKGTEAFF.

The sample holds one count of this clone. The chain combines TRBV14 with TRBJ2-3; no firm D call. The V gene's germline CDR1 is SGHDN and CDR2 FVKESK. Trimming removed 1 base at V and 5 bases at J, with 13 bases between. The CDR3 consists of 15 residues. The DNA of the CDR3 is TGTGCCAGCAGCCAAGTAGACCTGGCGCGAGATACGCAGTATTTT. Translating gives CASSQVDLARDTQYF.

The rearrangement links TRBV5-4 to TRBJ2-4, with a tentative D call TRBD1 (6 bases). The CDR3 totals 15 residues. V lost 2 bases, J lost 3 bases, and 12 bases lay in between. The V gene's germline CDR1 is SGHNT and CDR2 YYREEE (reference sequence). This CDR3 reads CASSFQGSGKNIQYF. In DNA form, the CDR3 reads TGTGCCAGCAGCTTTCAGGGGTCGGGCAAAAACATTCAGTACTTC.

This clone was observed a single time. This rearrangement joins TRBV29-1 to TRBJ2-1; 8 nucleotides agree with TRBD1. The CDR3 is 15 residues long. After removal of 2 bases from V and 7 bases from J, the junction contained 10 bases not matched to a gene. The germline V gene has CDR1 SQVTM and CDR2 ANQGSEA. The CDR3 bases are TGCAGCGTTGAAACCGGGACAGGTATTAAGAATGAGCAGTTCTTC. Translating it yields CSVETGTGIKNEQFF.

The V call is TRBV18, the J call TRBJ1-6; 10 positions match TRBD1. The V gene's germline CDR1 is KGHSH and CDR2 LQKENI. This CDR3 spans 16 amino acids. Germline trimming cut 5 bases from V and 8 bases from J; bases unmatched to any gene: 9. CDR3 bases: TGTGCCAGCTCATTCTCGACAGGGGGCTCGCATTCACCCCTCCACTTT. Amino acids: CASSFSTGGSHSPLHF. Based on the CDR3 plus reference TRBV18 and TRBJ1-6, the full variable domain is NAGVMQNPRHLVRRRGQEARLRCSPMKGHSHVYWYRQLPEEGLKFMVYLQKENIIDESGMPKERFSAEFPKEGPSILRIQQVVRGDSAAYFCASSFSTGGSHSPLHFGNGTRLTVT.

V gene TRBV6-5 combines with J gene TRBJ2-1, with 9 bases that match TRBD2. With V trimmed by 0 bases and J by 9 bases, 9 bases remained unmatched. Germline V gene lookup returns CDR1 MNHEY and CDR2 SVGAGI. The CDR3 covers 16 residues. The CDR3 region is CASSYSGVAGAGEQFF. As DNA, the CDR3 is TGTGCCAGCAGTTACTCAGGGGTAGCGGGGGCGGGTGAGCAGTTCTTC.

In its sample, this clone was seen once. The chain combines TRBV15 with TRBJ1-2; unclear D gene. From germline, CDR1 is LNHNV and CDR2 YYDKDF (reference sequence). This CDR3 has 12 residues. V was shortened by 0 bases and J by 7 bases, with 6 bases between the two germline ends. The DNA of the CDR3 is TGTGCCACCAGCAGAGATCTGAGTGGCTACACCTTC. This translates into CATSRDLSGYTF.

The chain employs TRBV6-6 and TRBJ1-1; D not certain. The CDR3 sequence is 12 residues long. Deletions cut 6 bases from V and 7 bases from J, with 12 bases between. CDR1 and CDR2 from the germline V gene are MNHNY and SVGAGI (reference sequence). The CDR3 DNA follows: TGTGCCAGCAGCCTATACCGGGGTGAAGCTTTCTTT. Translated, it gives CASSLYRGEAFF.